This T cell receptor beta chain appears in the sequencing data of a study of regulatory T cells in long-lasting Graves disease. Through Arm-PCR of CDR3 regions and iRepertoire HTBI primers, TCR beta libraries were built. A single record per CDR3 protein comes from TCRdb applying MiXCR to the multiplex PCR reads. The table has a few hundred thousand distinct CDR3 sequences, about 10% seen once. There are 15 residues in the CDR3. Between the trimmed V and J ends, which lost 4 bases and 6 bases, there was a span of 13 bases. The germline gives CDR1 SGHVS, CDR2 FQNEAQ. Time point reported: newly diagnosed GD, antithyroid drugs for less than 3 months. The TCR library was made from RNA that had been extracted from PBMCs in TRIzol. A further study also used this sample, focusing on T cells in Graves' hyperthyroidism and ophthalmopathy.

This TCR was recovered from a woman under 30 with Graves disease. The chain is built from TRBV7-8 and TRBJ1-6; D is unresolved. Material: peripheral blood mononuclear cells (PBMCs), obtained at new diagnosis, from a patient treated with antithyroid drugs. The CDR3 is CASSSPRTFNSPLHF. The CDR3 DNA reads as TGTGCCAGCAGCTCCCCCCGAACATTTAATTCACCCCTCCACTTT.